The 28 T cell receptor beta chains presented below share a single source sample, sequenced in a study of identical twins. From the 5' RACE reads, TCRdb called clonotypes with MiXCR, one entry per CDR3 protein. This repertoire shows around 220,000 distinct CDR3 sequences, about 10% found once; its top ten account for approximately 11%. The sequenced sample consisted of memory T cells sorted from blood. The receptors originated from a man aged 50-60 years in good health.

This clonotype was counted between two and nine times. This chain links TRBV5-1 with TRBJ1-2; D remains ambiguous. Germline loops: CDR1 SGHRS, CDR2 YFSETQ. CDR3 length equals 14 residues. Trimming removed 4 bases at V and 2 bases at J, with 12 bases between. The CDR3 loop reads CASSPTGRNYGYTF. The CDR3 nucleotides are TGCGCCAGCAGCCCGACCGGGCGGAACTATGGCTACACCTTC.

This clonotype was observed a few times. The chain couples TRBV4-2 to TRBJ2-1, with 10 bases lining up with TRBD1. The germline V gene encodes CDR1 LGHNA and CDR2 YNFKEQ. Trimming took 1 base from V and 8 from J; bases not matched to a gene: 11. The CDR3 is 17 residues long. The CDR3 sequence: CASSQGPPGQGTHEQFF. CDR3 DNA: TGTGCCAGCAGCCAAGGCCCCCCGGGACAGGGGACCCATGAGCAGTTCTTC.

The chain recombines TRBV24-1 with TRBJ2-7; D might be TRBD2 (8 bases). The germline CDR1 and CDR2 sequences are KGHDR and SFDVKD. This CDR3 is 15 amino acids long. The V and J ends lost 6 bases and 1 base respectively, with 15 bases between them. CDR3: CATSRGGQWSYEQYF. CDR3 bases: TGTGCCACCAGTCGGGGGGGACAGTGGTCCTACGAGCAGTACTTC.

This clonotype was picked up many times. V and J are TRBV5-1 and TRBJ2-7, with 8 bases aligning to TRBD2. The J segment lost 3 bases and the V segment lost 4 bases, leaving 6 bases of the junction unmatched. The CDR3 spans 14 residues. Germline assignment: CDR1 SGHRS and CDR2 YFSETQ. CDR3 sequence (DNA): TGCGCCAGCAGCCCGGGGGGGGGGCACTACGAGCAGTACTTC. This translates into CASSPGGGHYEQYF.

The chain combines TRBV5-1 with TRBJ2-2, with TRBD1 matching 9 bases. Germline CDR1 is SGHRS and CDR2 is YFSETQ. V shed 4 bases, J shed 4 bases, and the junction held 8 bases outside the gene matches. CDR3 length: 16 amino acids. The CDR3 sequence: CASSPDRGIITGELFF. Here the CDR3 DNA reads TGCGCCAGCAGCCCCGACAGGGGGATTATCACCGGGGAGCTGTTTTTT.

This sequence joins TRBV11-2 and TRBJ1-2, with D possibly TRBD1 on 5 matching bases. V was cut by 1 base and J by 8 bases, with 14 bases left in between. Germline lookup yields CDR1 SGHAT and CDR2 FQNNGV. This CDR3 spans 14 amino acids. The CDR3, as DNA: TGTGCCAGCAGCTTAGGCCCCAGGGAAGGAGGCTACACCTTC. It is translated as CASSLGPREGGYTF. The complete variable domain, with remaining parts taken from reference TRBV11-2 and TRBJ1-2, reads EAGVAQSPRYKIIEKRQSVAFWCNPISGHATLYWYQQILGQGPKLLIQFQNNGVVDDSQLPKDRFSAERLKGVDSTLKIQPAKLEDSAVYLCASSLGPREGGYTFGSGTRLTVV.

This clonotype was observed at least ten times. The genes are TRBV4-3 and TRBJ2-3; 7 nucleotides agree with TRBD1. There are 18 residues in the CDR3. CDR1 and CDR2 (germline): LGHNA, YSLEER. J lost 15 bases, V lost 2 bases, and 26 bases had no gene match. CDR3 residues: CASSQKQGRAQIRRGSYF. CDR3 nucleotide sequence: TGCGCCAGCAGCCAAAAACAGGGGCGGGCACAGATACGCAGGGGCTCCTATTTT.

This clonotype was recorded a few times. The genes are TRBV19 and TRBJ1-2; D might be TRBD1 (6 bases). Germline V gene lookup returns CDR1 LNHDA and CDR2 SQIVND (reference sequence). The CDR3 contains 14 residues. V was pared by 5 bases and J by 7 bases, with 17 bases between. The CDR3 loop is CASSPTGLQRGYTF. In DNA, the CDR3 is TGTGCCAGTAGTCCGACAGGACTTCAGCGTGGCTACACCTTC.

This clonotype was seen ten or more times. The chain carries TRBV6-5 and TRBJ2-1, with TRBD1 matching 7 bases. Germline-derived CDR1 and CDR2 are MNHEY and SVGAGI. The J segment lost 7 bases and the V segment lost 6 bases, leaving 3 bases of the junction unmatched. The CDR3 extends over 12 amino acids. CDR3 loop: CASRKTGNEQFF. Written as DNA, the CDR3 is TGTGCCAGCAGGAAGACAGGGAATGAGCAGTTCTTC.

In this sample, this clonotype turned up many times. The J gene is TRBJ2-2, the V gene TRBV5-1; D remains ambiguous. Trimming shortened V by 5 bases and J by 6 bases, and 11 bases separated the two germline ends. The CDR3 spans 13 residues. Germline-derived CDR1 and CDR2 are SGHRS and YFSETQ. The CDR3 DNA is TGCGCCAGCAGGGAGTCTTTCGCCGGGGAGCTGTTTTTT. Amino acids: CASRESFAGELFF.

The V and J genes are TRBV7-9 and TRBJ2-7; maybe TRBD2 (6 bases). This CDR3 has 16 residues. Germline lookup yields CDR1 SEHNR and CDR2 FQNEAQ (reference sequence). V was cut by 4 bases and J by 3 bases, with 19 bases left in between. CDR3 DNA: TGTGCCAGCAGCTCCGGTTTGGTCTGGGGACTCTACGAGCAGTACTTC. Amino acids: CASSSGLVWGLYEQYF.

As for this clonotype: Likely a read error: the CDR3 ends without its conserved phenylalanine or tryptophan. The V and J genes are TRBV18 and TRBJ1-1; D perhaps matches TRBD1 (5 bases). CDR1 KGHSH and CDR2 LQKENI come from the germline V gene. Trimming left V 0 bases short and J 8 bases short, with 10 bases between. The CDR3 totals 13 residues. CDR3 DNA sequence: TGTGCCAGCTCACCACCCGGTTCAGGGGAAGCTTTCTCT. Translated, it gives CASSPPGSGEAFS.

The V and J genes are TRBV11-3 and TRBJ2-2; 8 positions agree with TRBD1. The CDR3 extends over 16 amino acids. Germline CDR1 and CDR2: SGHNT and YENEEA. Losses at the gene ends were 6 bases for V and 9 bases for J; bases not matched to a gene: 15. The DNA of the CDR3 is TGTGCCAGCAGACGACCGGGACAGGTTAATTGGTGGGAGCTGTTTTTT. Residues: CASRRPGQVNWWELFF.

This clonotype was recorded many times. The CDR3 DNA sequence: TGTGCCAGCAGTTTTACCCAAAGGGAGACCCAGTACTTC. It yields the protein CASSFTQRETQYF. The V gene is TRBV12-3 or TRBV12-4, the J gene TRBJ2-5; D call uncertain. V lost 3 bases, J lost 5 bases, and 10 bases lay in between. This CDR3 comprises 13 residues.

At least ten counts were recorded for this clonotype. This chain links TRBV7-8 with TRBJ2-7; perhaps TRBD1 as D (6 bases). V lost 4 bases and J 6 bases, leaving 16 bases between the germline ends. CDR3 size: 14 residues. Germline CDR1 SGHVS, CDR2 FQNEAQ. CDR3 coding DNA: TGTGCCAGCAGCTCAGGGGCAGGGGTTAGCGAGCAGTACTTC. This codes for CASSSGAGVSEQYF.

CDR3 nucleotides: TGCAGTGCAACAAGAGCAACTAATGAAAAACTGTTTTTT. It is translated as CSATRATNEKLFF. The chain uses TRBV20-1 and TRBJ1-4, with D hard to call. CDR1 and CDR2 (germline): DFQATT, SNEGSKA (reference sequence). The CDR3 is made up of 13 amino acids. The V gene lost 6 bases and the J gene lost 0 bases, with 8 bases spanning the gap.

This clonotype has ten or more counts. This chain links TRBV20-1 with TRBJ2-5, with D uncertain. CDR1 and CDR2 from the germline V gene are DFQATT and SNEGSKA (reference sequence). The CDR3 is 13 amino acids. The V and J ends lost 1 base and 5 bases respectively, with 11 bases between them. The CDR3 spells CSARGHSRETQYF. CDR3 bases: TGCAGTGCTAGAGGCCACAGCAGGGAGACCCAGTACTTC.

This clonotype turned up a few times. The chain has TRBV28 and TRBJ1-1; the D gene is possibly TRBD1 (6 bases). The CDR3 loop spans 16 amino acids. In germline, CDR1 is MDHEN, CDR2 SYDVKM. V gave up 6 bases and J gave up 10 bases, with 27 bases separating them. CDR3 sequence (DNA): TGTGCCAGCAGCACTCTCCTAATGAGGGGGGGACCGGGAGCTTTCTTT. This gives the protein CASSTLLMRGGPGAFF.

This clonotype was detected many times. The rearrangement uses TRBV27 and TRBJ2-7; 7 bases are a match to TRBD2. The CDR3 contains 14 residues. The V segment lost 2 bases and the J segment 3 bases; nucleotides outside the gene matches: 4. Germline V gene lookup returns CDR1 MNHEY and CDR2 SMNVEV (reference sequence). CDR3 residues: CASSLAGANYEQYF. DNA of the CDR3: TGTGCCAGCAGTTTAGCGGGAGCGAACTACGAGCAGTACTTC.

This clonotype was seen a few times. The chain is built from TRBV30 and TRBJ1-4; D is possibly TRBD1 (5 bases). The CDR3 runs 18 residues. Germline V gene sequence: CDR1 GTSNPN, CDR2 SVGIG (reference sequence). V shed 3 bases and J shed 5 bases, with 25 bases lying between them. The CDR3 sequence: CAWSALLNPGPLNEKLFF. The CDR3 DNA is TGTGCCTGGAGCGCTCTTTTAAACCCGGGACCGCTAAATGAAAAACTGTTTTTT.

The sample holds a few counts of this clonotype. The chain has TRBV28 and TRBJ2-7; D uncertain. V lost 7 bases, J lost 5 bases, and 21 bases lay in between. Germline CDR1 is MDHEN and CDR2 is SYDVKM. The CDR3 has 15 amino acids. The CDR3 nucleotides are TGTGCCAGCACCTTAGGGTACGGCTCCTTTAACGAGCAGTACTTC. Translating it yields CASTLGYGSFNEQYF.

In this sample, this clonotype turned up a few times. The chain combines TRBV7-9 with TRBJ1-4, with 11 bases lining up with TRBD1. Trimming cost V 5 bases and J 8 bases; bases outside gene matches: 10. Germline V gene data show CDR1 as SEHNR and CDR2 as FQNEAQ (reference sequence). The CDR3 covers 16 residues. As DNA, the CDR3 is TGTGCCAGCAGCAGAGGACAGGGGGCATTTTCCGAAAAACTGTTTTTT. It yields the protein CASSRGQGAFSEKLFF.

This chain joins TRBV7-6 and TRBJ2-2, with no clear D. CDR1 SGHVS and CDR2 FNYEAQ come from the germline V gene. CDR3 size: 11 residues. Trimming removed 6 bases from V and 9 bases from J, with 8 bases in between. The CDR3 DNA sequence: TGTGCCAGCAGTGCTGCCTGGGAGCTGTTTTTT. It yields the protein CASSAAWELFF. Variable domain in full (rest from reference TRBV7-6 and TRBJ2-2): GAGVSQSPRYKVTKRGQDVALRCDPISGHVSLYWYRQALGQGPEFLTYFNYEAQQDKSGLPNDRFSAERPEGSISTLTIQRTEQRDSAMYRCASSAAWELFFGEGSRLTVL.

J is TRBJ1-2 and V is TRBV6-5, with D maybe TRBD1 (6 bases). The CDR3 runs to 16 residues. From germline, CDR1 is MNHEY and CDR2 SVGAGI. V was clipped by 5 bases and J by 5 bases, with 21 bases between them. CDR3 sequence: CASSHLPRGPSYGYTF. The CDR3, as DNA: TGTGCCAGCAGTCACCTTCCCAGGGGACCCTCTTATGGCTACACCTTC.

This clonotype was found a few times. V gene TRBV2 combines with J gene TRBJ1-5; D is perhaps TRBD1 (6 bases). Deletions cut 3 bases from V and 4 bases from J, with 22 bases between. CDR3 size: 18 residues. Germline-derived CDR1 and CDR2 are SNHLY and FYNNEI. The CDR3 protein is CASSDGSPGGNRNQPQHF. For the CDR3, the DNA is TGTGCCAGCAGTGATGGTTCCCCTGGGGGCAATAGGAATCAGCCCCAGCATTTT.

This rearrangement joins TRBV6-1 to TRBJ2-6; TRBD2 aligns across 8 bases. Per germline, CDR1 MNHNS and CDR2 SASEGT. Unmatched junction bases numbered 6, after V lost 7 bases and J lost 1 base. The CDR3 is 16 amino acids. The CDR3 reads CASKLAGGSGANVLTF. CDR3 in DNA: TGTGCCAGCAAGCTAGCGGGTGGGTCTGGGGCCAACGTCCTGACTTTC.

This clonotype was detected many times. The CDR3 DNA reads TGTGCCAGCAGCCCCAGGGGCGCTTTGAACACTGAAGCTTTCTTT. This encodes CASSPRGALNTEAFF. The chain joins TRBV7-9 to TRBJ1-1, with a weak D call TRBD1 (6 bases). The germline V gene encodes CDR1 SEHNR and CDR2 FQNEAQ (reference sequence). This CDR3 contains 15 residues. With 5 bases removed from V and 0 bases from J, the gap between germline ends came to 13 bases.

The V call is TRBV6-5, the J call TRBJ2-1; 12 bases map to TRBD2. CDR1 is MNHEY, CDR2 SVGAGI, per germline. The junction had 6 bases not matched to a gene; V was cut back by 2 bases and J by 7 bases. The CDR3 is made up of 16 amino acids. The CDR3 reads CASSYLLAGGSNEQFF. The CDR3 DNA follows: TGTGCCAGCAGTTACCTACTAGCGGGAGGATCTAATGAGCAGTTCTTC.